The present TCR beta chain was sequenced within a study of T cells after yellow fever vaccination. Study context: For low cell numbers, libraries were made with SMART-Seq v4 Ultra Low Input.

The CDR3 is 15 amino acids. CDR1 is SNHLY, CDR2 FYNNEI, per germline. V gave up 7 bases and J gave up 2 bases, with 17 bases separating them. General study findings and limits: Weaker overall was a secondary response that nonetheless peaked faster, on day 5 versus 15. Clonotype sharing between CD4 and CD8 compartments was small.

This clonotype was observed at least ten times. The authors made TCR cDNA by 5'RACE template switching, adding a universal primer site and UMIs. Each CDR3 protein gets one entry after TCRdb re-called the 5' RACE reads with MiXCR. The profile shows about 22,000 distinct CDR3 sequences, 5.2% of them singletons. The chain carries TRBV2 and TRBJ2-5, with a tentative D call TRBD2 (6 bases). This receptor was obtained from a man aged 18 to 35 who received the YFV17D yellow fever vaccine. Sequenced here: PBMCs, either bulk or a sorted T-cell subset (CD4+, CD8+, memory, or dextramer-sorted; not recorded which), sampled 35 to 50 days after the first yellow fever vaccination. The CDR3, as DNA: TGTGCCAGCAATCGGGGGTCGGTAAAACAAGAGACCCAGTACTTC. As protein: CASNRGSVKQETQYF. The full variable domain, completed using reference TRBV2 and TRBJ2-5, is EPEVTQTPSHQVTQMGQEVILRCVPISNHLYFYWYRQILGQKVEFLVSFYNNEISEKSEIFDDQFSVERPDGSNFTLKIRSTKLEDSAMYFCASNRGSVKQETQYFGPGTRLLVL.